The 27 T cell receptor beta chains reported below all come from one sample, sequenced in a study of Ad26.COV2.S vaccination and SARS-CoV-2 variants. The data were produced by immunoSEQ multiplex PCR, yet TCRdb's version contains in-frame clones alone and is incomplete. The table lists about half a million clones, about 89% of them singletons. Treatment denoted: roughly 20 received Ad26.COV2.S at low or high dose, single or two shots; 5 received placebo; per-sample allocation not given. Sampling happened 63 days after the first vaccine or placebo injection. This material consisted of peripheral blood, taken in a trial of Ad26.COV2.S vaccine versus placebo. The receptors were sampled from a person aged 18-65 years who received the Ad26.COV2.S COVID-19 vaccine or a placebo.

The V and J genes are TRBV28 and TRBJ1-4; D call uncertain. CDR1 and CDR2 (germline): MDHEN, SYDVKM. The CDR3 consists of 14 residues. Trimming shortened V by 5 bases and J by 4 bases, and 11 bases separated the two germline ends. CDR3 loop: CASSLRSINEKLFF. The CDR3 DNA sequence: TGTGCCAGCAGTCTAAGATCGATTAATGAAAAACTGTTTTTT.

V gene TRBV30 combines with J gene TRBJ1-1; D possibly corresponds to TRBD1 (5 bases). The CDR3 spans 13 residues. Germline CDR1 GTSNPN, CDR2 SVGIG (reference sequence). Trimming removed 7 bases at V and 6 bases at J, with 18 bases between. The CDR3 sequence is CAYRTTPLPEAFF. In DNA, the CDR3 is TGTGCCTACCGGACAACTCCCCTTCCTGAAGCTTTCTTT.

DNA of the CDR3: TGTGCCAGCAGCCGTACAGGGGCCGGCTATGGCTACACCTTC. This encodes CASSRTGAGYGYTF. The J gene is TRBJ1-2, the V gene TRBV28; 7 bases are shared with TRBD1. The V segment lost 6 bases and the J segment 4 bases; nucleotides outside the gene matches: 8. This CDR3 comprises 14 residues. Per germline, CDR1 MDHEN and CDR2 SYDVKM.

This chain joins TRBV7-2 and TRBJ1-1, with TRBD1 matching over 7 bases. Per the germline V gene, CDR1 is SGHTA and CDR2 is FQGNSA. After removal of 5 bases from V and 0 bases from J, the junction contained 6 bases not matched to a gene. The CDR3 consists of 15 residues. The CDR3 loop is CASSLPGQMNTEAFF. Written as DNA, the CDR3 is TGTGCCAGCAGCCTCCCGGGACAGATGAACACTGAAGCTTTCTTT.

This clone was detected only once. The genes are TRBV6-6 and TRBJ2-5, with 7 bases that match TRBD1. Germline-derived CDR1 and CDR2 are MNHNY and SVGAGI (reference sequence). V lost 0 bases to trimming and J lost 0 bases; unmatched junction nucleotides: 4. The CDR3 has 16 residues. CDR3: CASSYSPRGYQETQYF. CDR3 in DNA: TGTGCCAGCAGTTACTCTCCCAGGGGGTACCAAGAGACCCAGTACTTC.

This chain connects TRBV30 to TRBJ2-1, with TRBD2 as a possible D gene (6 bases). CDR3 length equals 14 residues. Trimming pared 4 bases from V and 7 bases from J, leaving 17 bases between. The germline CDR1 and CDR2 sequences are GTSNPN and SVGIG (reference sequence). The CDR3 loop is CAWIDRLLANEQFF. The CDR3 nucleotides read TGTGCCTGGATTGACAGACTCCTAGCGAATGAGCAGTTCTTC.

V gene TRBV2 combines with J gene TRBJ2-7; TRBD1 matches 9 bases. The germline V gene encodes CDR1 SNHLY and CDR2 FYNNEI. The CDR3 is made up of 14 amino acids. V shed 8 bases and J 0 bases; nucleotides not matched to a gene: 5. As DNA, the CDR3 is TGTGCCAGCGGATCGGGACAGGGCTCCTACGAGCAGTACTTC. Its translation: CASGSGQGSYEQYF.

This chain joins TRBV20-1 and TRBJ1-5; unclear D gene. The V gene lost 3 bases and the J gene lost 8 bases, with 11 bases spanning the gap. The length of the CDR3 is 12 residues. In germline, CDR1 is DFQATT, CDR2 SNEGSKA (reference sequence). CDR3 loop: CSASPGMEPQHF. The CDR3 DNA is TGCAGTGCTAGTCCGGGGATGGAGCCCCAGCATTTT.

This chain links TRBV5-1 with TRBJ1-4; 7 bases agree with TRBD1. The germline gives CDR1 SGHRS, CDR2 YFSETQ. The V and J ends lost 4 bases and 7 bases, in that order; junction bases with no gene match: 4. The CDR3 runs to 13 residues. The DNA for the CDR3 is TGCGCCAGCAGCCCCGGGACAGTTGAAAAACTGTTTTTT. This translates into CASSPGTVEKLFF.

CDR3 sequence reads: CASSKGLAGGGPYEQYF. CDR3 coding DNA: TGTGCCAGCAGTAAGGGACTAGCGGGAGGGGGCCCCTACGAGCAGTACTTC. The V call is TRBV27, the J call TRBJ2-7; 16 bases align to TRBD2. The V gene's germline CDR1 is MNHEY and CDR2 SMNVEV (reference sequence). V lost 5 bases and J lost 2; bases outside the gene matches: 6. This CDR3 is 17 amino acids long.

This clone was seen once. The rearrangement joins TRBV18 to TRBJ2-5, with D possibly being TRBD1 (6 bases). Germline CDR1 and CDR2: KGHSH and LQKENI. Trimming removed 3 bases from V and 2 bases from J, with 19 bases in between. The length of the CDR3 is 17 residues. The CDR3 protein is CASSPRIRGTRQETQYF. In DNA form, the CDR3 reads TGTGCCAGCTCACCGAGGATTAGGGGGACACGGCAAGAGACCCAGTACTTC.

The chain combines TRBV2 with TRBJ1-4; TRBD1 agrees at 10 bases. V trimming: 6 bases; J trimming: 5 bases; junction bases outside the gene matches: 3. Germline CDR1 and CDR2: SNHLY and FYNNEI. The CDR3 is made up of 14 amino acids. The CDR3 here is CASRDRGNNEKLFF. The CDR3 bases are TGTGCCAGCAGGGACAGGGGGAACAATGAAAAACTGTTTTTT.

The chain employs TRBV20-1 and TRBJ1-5, with TRBD1 identical over 8 bases. Germline CDR1 reads DFQATT; CDR2 reads SNEGSKA (reference sequence). The junction had 15 bases not matched to a gene; V was cut back by 3 bases and J by 5 bases. This CDR3 is built from 17 residues. The CDR3 DNA reads as TGCAGTGCTAGTGTCGGGACAGGCGCCTCCCTATATCAGCCCCAGCATTTT. Protein: CSASVGTGASLYQPQHF.

The gene calls are TRBV27 and TRBJ2-3; 9 nucleotides agree with TRBD2. V shed 5 bases, J shed 1 base, and the junction held 7 bases outside the gene matches. CDR1 and CDR2 from the germline V gene are MNHEY and SMNVEV (reference sequence). This CDR3 region has 16 residues. CDR3 protein: CASSGVTSGGTDTQYF. The CDR3, as DNA: TGTGCCAGCAGTGGTGTGACTAGCGGAGGCACAGATACGCAGTATTTT.

The genes are TRBV11-2 and TRBJ2-7; TRBD2 matches 8 bases. This CDR3 comprises 16 residues. Germline V CDR1 and CDR2: SGHAT, FQNNGV. The junction had 8 bases not matched to a gene; V was cut back by 3 bases and J by 1 base. The CDR3 reads CASSLRAGGESYEQYF. In DNA form, the CDR3 reads TGTGCCAGCAGCTTGAGGGCGGGAGGCGAGTCCTACGAGCAGTACTTC.

With regard to this clone: An end of the junction differs from the germline gene, which may be a read error. The V call is TRBV20-1, the J call TRBJ2-7, with 7 bases matching TRBD2. Per germline, CDR1 DFQATT and CDR2 SNEGSKA (reference sequence). This CDR3 has 11 amino acids. This CDR3 reads CSANGGTEHHF. DNA of the CDR3: TGCAGTGCTAACGGGGGGACGGAGCACCACTTC.

The chain recombines TRBV3-1 (or the pseudogene TRBV3-2) with TRBJ1-1; the match to TRBD1 covers 10 bases. The CDR3 has 13 amino acids. The germline V gene encodes CDR1 LGHDT and CDR2 YNNKEL (reference sequence). Germline trimming cut 6 bases from V and 4 bases from J; bases unmatched to any gene: 2. For the CDR3, the DNA is TGTGCCAGCAGGACAGGGGGCGGCACTGAAGCTTTCTTT. Residues: CASRTGGGTEAFF.

The gene calls are TRBV27 and TRBJ2-5; TRBD2 is a possible D gene (6 bases). Germline-derived CDR1 and CDR2 are MNHEY and SMNVEV (reference sequence). Trimming took off 1 base at V and 5 bases at J, with 8 bases between the two ends. The CDR3 runs to 13 residues. The CDR3: CASSLFGGETQYF. In nucleotides, the CDR3 is TGTGCCAGCAGTTTATTTGGGGGGGAGACCCAGTACTTC.

The CDR3 reads CASSISRADPRTNYGYTF. CDR3 nucleotide sequence: TGTGCCAGTAGTATTTCCAGGGCCGATCCCCGTACGAACTATGGCTACACCTTC. The rearrangement joins TRBV19 to TRBJ1-2, with D maybe TRBD1 (5 bases). The CDR3 runs to 18 residues. The germline CDR1 and CDR2 sequences are LNHDA and SQIVND (reference sequence). With 3 bases removed from V and 2 bases from J, the gap between germline ends came to 22 bases.

CDR3 residues: CASSLTFERGRTDTQYF. In DNA, the CDR3 is TGTGCCAGCAGCTTAACGTTTGAGCGGGGCCGCACAGATACGCAGTATTTT. This sequence joins TRBV7-3 and TRBJ2-3; 7 nucleotides agree with TRBD2. Germline-derived CDR1 and CDR2 are SGHTA and FQGTGA. The length of the CDR3 is 17 residues. The junction had 7 bases not matched to a gene; V was cut back by 0 bases and J by 1 base.

CDR3 sequence reads: CASKGQGAFNQPQHF. CDR3 coding DNA: TGTGCCAGCAAAGGACAGGGGGCCTTCAATCAGCCCCAGCATTTT. The chain uses TRBV6-5 and TRBJ1-5; 11 nucleotides align to TRBD1. Unmatched junction bases numbered 5, after V lost 7 bases and J lost 3 bases. Germline CDR1 is MNHEY and CDR2 is SVGAGI. CDR3 size: 15 residues.

V gene TRBV27 combines with J gene TRBJ1-1, with 9 positions matching TRBD1. Trimming at V came to 3 bases and at J to 6 bases, leaving 11 bases not matched to a gene. This CDR3 is 16 amino acids long. Germline CDR1 reads MNHEY; CDR2 reads SMNVEV (reference sequence). This chain's CDR3 is CASSLVPGTGKPEAFF. The CDR3 DNA is TGTGCCAGCAGTTTGGTTCCCGGGACAGGGAAGCCTGAAGCTTTCTTT.

This chain connects TRBV18 to TRBJ2-1; 7 bases fit TRBD1. Germline lookup yields CDR1 KGHSH and CDR2 LQKENI. With 3 bases clipped from V and 4 bases from J, the junction kept 3 bases outside the gene matches. This CDR3 has 14 amino acids. The CDR3 DNA is TGTGCCAGCTCACCGCCGACAGGGTACAATGAGCAGTTCTTC. The encoded protein is CASSPPTGYNEQFF. The full variable domain, its missing parts supplied by reference TRBV18 and TRBJ2-1, is NAGVMQNPRHLVRRRGQEARLRCSPMKGHSHVYWYRQLPEEGLKFMVYLQKENIIDESGMPKERFSAEFPKEGPSILRIQQVVRGDSAAYFCASSPPTGYNEQFFGPGTRLTVL.

This clone was observed once. Without the conserved terminal phenylalanine or tryptophan, this CDR3 likely stems from a read error. The DNA is omitted, as the CDR3 cannot be located on it reliably, and the CDR3 follows TCRdb's listing. This sequence joins TRBV10-2 and TRBJ1-6. Germline V gene data show CDR1 as WSHSY and CDR2 as SAAADI. 9 amino acids form the CDR3, both terminal residues included. CDR3 in amino acids: CASSGLLPL.

This chain links TRBV29-1 with TRBJ2-7; 7 bases align to TRBD1. V was pared by 5 bases and J by 0 bases, with 19 bases of the junction left unmatched. Germline V gives CDR1 SQVTM, CDR2 ANQGSEA. This CDR3 region has 18 residues. This CDR3 is CSVSKGKITGEYSYEQYF. The CDR3 region has the DNA TGCAGCGTTTCAAAAGGCAAGATCACAGGGGAATACTCCTACGAGCAGTACTTC.

This clone was detected only once. The V and J genes are TRBV29-1 and TRBJ1-4, with unresolved D. Trimming removed 3 bases from V and 8 bases from J, with 7 bases in between. Looked up from germline, CDR1 is SQVTM and CDR2 is ANQGSEA. This CDR3 region has 11 residues. The CDR3 sequence is CSVEIYEKLFF. The DNA for the CDR3 is TGCAGCGTTGAGATATACGAAAAACTGTTTTTT.

The rearrangement links TRBV28 to TRBJ2-7, with D perhaps TRBD1 (6 bases). The CDR3 runs 11 residues. Germline values: CDR1 MDHEN, CDR2 SYDVKM. Between the trimmed V and J ends, which lost 8 bases and 7 bases, there was a span of 12 bases. CDR3: CASSATGEQYF. DNA for the CDR3: TGTGCCAGCTCTGCAACAGGGGAGCAGTACTTC. Combining the CDR3 with reference TRBV28 and TRBJ2-7 gives the whole variable domain DVKVTQSSRYLVKRTGEKVFLECVQDMDHENMFWYRQDPGLGLRLIYFSYDVKMKEKGDIPEGYSVSREKKERFSLILESASTNQTSMYLCASSATGEQYFGPGTRLTVT.